This is a list of T cell receptor beta chains from one sample in a study of memory CD4+ T cells and cytomegalovirus serostatus. TCRdb's copy holds only in-frame clones and misses some; the assay was immunoSEQ multiplex PCR. The sample holds about 48,000 clones, 78% seen once. Sequencing was done on a sample of memory CD4+ T cells from blood. These TCRs come from an adult in good health and CMV-seronegative. The CDR3 runs from the conserved cysteine through the conserved F or W.

V: TRBV5-8; J: TRBJ2-5; CDR3: CASSFPRLYGTQYF
V: TRBV30; J: TRBJ2-7; CDR3: CAWSVRAVRGEQYF
V: TRBV5-1; J: TRBJ1-1; CDR3: CASSPRQGMNTEAFF
V: TRBV30; J: TRBJ1-2; CDR3: CAWSDGFPIVDTF
V: TRBV5-6; J: TRBJ1-5; CDR3: CASSLWRFYSNQPQHF
V: TRBV7-9; J: TRBJ1-2; CDR3: CASSLPGGTGYTF
V: TRBV7-2; J: TRBJ1-3; CDR3: CASSSRQGHGNTIYF
V: TRBV4-2; J: TRBJ2-5; CDR3: CASSQGLAGGQETQYF
V: TRBV7-8; J: TRBJ1-2; CDR3: CASSLATGVFGYTF
V: TRBV6-6; J: TRBJ1-2; CDR3: CASSYPTGTAYGYTF
V: TRBV18; J: TRBJ2-5; CDR3: CASSPGPSRETQYF
V: TRBV7-9; J: TRBJ2-1; CDR3: CASSPTGGLEYEQFF
V: TRBV6-5; J: TRBJ1-1; CDR3: CASRSQGFTEAFF
V: TRBV14; J: TRBJ1-6; CDR3: CASSQDRRIPGGNSPLHF
V: TRBV9; J: TRBJ2-5; CDR3: CASSPTGLAGQETQYF
V: TRBV19; J: TRBJ1-1; CDR3: CASSKDRGLDTEAFF
V: TRBV7-7; J: TRBJ1-3; CDR3: CASSQTVASGNTIYF
V: TRBV2; J: TRBJ2-7; CDR3: CASSSRPMAVSSYEQYF
V: TRBV18; J: TRBJ2-2; CDR3: CASSPLLGLAGDDTGELFF
V: TRBV25-1; J: TRBJ2-7; CDR3: CASTAGLAGGPLSYEQYF
V: TRBV6-1; J: TRBJ1-5; CDR3: CASSLVGNQPQHF
V: TRBV7-9; J: TRBJ1-1; CDR3: CASSLMGGVEAFF
V: TRBV5-1; J: TRBJ2-7; CDR3: CASSLAAVPEQYF
V: TRBV28; J: TRBJ2-7; CDR3: CASNPLQGVSYEQYF
V: TRBV11-2; J: TRBJ2-5; CDR3: CASSRDRGETQYF
V: TRBV29-1; J: TRBJ1-1; CDR3: CSAKTTVQGASAFF
V: TRBV29-1; J: TRBJ1-2; CDR3: CSVATHYGYTF
V: TRBV14; J: TRBJ2-2; CDR3: CASSQVAGANTGELFF
V: TRBV6-6; J: TRBJ2-7; CDR3: CASSSMDRSYEQYF
V: TRBV30; J: TRBJ2-6; CDR3: CAGGQGNSGANVLTF
V: TRBV16; J: TRBJ1-6; CDR3: CASSPHSSYNSPLHF
V: TRBV10-3; J: TRBJ1-1; CDR3: CAISESGMNTEAFF
V: TRBV11-3; J: TRBJ2-1; CDR3: CASSLEGGVAYNEQFF
V: TRBV29-1; J: TRBJ1-2; CDR3: CSVDQPAGRYGYTF
V: TRBV6-5; J: TRBJ1-1; CDR3: CASSTDRGGMAFF
V: TRBV4-1; J: TRBJ1-1; CDR3: CASRGPLRDTEAFF
V: TRBV29-1; J: TRBJ1-2; CDR3: CSASGTGLGYGYTF
V: TRBV11-2; J: TRBJ2-3; CDR3: CASSLVLAGTDTQYF
V: TRBV12-5; J: TRBJ1-2; CDR3: CASGSAWGGGGYTF
V: TRBV5-6; J: TRBJ2-3; CDR3: CASSLAGSSGYTDTQYF
V: TRBV7-9; J: TRBJ2-7; CDR3: CASSLRGPSSYEQYF
V: TRBV14; J: TRBJ2-5; CDR3: CASSQGTSSRGGTQYF
V: TRBV19; J: TRBJ2-7; CDR3: CASSISRDRFYEQYF
V: TRBV7-7; J: TRBJ2-3; CDR3: CASSETGHPTDTQYF
V: TRBV7-9; J: TRBJ1-1; CDR3: CASSLVSGAGTEAFF
V: TRBV6-5; J: TRBJ2-7; CDR3: CASSKSYEQYF
V: TRBV2; J: TRBJ2-5; CDR3: CASSSPEGLAGETQYF
V: TRBV25-1; J: TRBJ2-1; CDR3: CASSEPSGGHNEQFF
V: TRBV6-4; J: TRBJ1-1; CDR3: CASSEGAGWNTEAFF
V: TRBV15; J: TRBJ1-5; CDR3: CATSVGYSNQPQHF
V: TRBV6-1; J: TRBJ2-3; CDR3: CASSRVGTDTQYF
V: TRBV27; J: TRBJ2-3; CDR3: CASSLWGRPTDTQYF
V: TRBV10-3; J: TRBJ1-2; CDR3: CAISESGQTYGYTF